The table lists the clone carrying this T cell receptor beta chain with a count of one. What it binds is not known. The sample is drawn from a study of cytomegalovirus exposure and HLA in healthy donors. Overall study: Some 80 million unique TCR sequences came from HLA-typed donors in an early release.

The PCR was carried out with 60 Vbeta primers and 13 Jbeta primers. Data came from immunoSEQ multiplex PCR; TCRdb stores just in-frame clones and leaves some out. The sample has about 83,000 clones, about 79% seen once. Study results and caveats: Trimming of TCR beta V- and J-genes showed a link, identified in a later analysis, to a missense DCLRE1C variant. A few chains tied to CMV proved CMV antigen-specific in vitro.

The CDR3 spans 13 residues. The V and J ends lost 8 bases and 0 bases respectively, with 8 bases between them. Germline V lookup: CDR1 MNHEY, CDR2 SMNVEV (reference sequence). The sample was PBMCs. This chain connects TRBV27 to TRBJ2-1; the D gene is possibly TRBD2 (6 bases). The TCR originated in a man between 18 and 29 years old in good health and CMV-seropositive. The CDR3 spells CASGTSSYNEQFF. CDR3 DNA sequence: TGTGCCAGCGGGACTTCCTCCTACAATGAGCAGTTCTTC.